This T cell receptor beta chain was documented in a study of T cells after yellow fever vaccination. TCRdb re-called the 5' RACE reads with MiXCR, one entry per CDR3 protein. Of about 340,000 distinct CDR3 sequences in the sample, 3.5% to 4.5% were seen once. This clonotype was observed a few times. This CDR3 spans 16 amino acids. With 7 bases removed from V and 1 base from J, the gap between germline ends came to 20 bases. This sequence originates from a man aged 18-30 years who received the YFV17D yellow fever vaccine. The sample was PBMCs, taken 5 days after the yellow fever booster vaccination. This sequence joins TRBV12-3 or TRBV12-4 and TRBJ2-7; TRBD1 might be the D (5 bases). The CDR3 loop is CASTKGVPYASYEQYF. The CDR3 region has the DNA TGTGCCAGCACCAAAGGGGTACCATATGCTTCCTACGAGCAGTACTTC.